Below, one TCR beta chain is given with its context. These data come from a study of OX40 agonist ivuxolimab in advanced cancers. Study-level background: Patients undergoing dose escalation presented with hepatocellular carcinoma, melanoma, renal cell or head and neck cancer. From roughly 20 to 90 years was the age range, with a mean of around 54 years, and 65% to 90% were male. Prior anti-PD-1, anti-PD-L1 or anti-CTLA-4 therapy did not bar entry, and roughly 40% had some.

Generated by immunoSEQ multiplex PCR, the TCRdb table keeps only in-frame clones and is missing some. This sample has about 50,000 clones; roughly nine tenths occur once, and the top ten carry 4.9%. V was cut by 5 bases and J by 0 bases, with 8 bases left in between. This CDR3 has 13 amino acids. CDR1 and CDR2 from the germline V gene are MNHEY and SMNVEV (reference sequence). The sequence derives from an adult with an advanced solid tumor such as melanoma, head and neck, liver or kidney cancer. The input for sequencing was CD4+ or CD8+ T cells sorted from blood, taken in a trial of the OX40 agonist ivuxolimab. The chain combines TRBV27 with TRBJ2-7; the D is unclear. This chain's CDR3 is CASSPTDSYEQYF. Written as DNA, the CDR3 is TGTGCCAGCAGTCCAACTGACTCCTACGAGCAGTACTTC.